The rows below give T cell receptor beta chains drawn from one sample of a study of blood T cell repertoires in COVID-19. The data were produced by immunoSEQ multiplex PCR, yet TCRdb's version contains in-frame clones alone and is incomplete. The sample shows about 360,000 clones, 86% of them seen only once. Sequenced material: peripheral blood. The receptors stem from an older woman with COVID-19, enrolled during active disease. CDR3s include the opening cysteine and the closing phenylalanine or tryptophan. D genes are given only for firm matches. The listing skips clone size in some rows; elsewhere it reads once, few, many or a size class.

d_gene: .; abundance: .; j_gene: TRBJ2-7; v_gene: TRBV7-2; CDR3nt: TGTGCCAGCAGCACCCCCTCGGGGGGCGGGGTCTACGAGCAGTACTTC; CDR3aa: CASSTPSGGGVYEQYF
d_gene: TRBD1; abundance: .; j_gene: TRBJ1-2; v_gene: TRBV29-1; CDR3nt: TGCAGCGACAACAGGGGGGATAACTATGGCTACACCTTC; CDR3aa: CSDNRGDNYGYTF
d_gene: TRBD1; abundance: .; j_gene: TRBJ2-7; v_gene: TRBV13; CDR3nt: TGTGCCAGCAGCTTAGGAGCGACAGGGGTTAACGAGCAGTACTTC; CDR3aa: CASSLGATGVNEQYF
d_gene: .; abundance: .; j_gene: TRBJ2-1; v_gene: TRBV5-1; CDR3nt: TGCGCCAGCAGCTTAGGGGGAGTGGGCTCCTACAATGAGCAGTTCTTC; CDR3aa: CASSLGGVGSYNEQFF
d_gene: TRBD1; abundance: .; j_gene: TRBJ2-7; v_gene: TRBV5-1; CDR3nt: TGCGCCAGCAGCGCGGGACAGGTGCACGAGCAGTACTTC; CDR3aa: CASSAGQVHEQYF
d_gene: TRBD1; abundance: .; j_gene: TRBJ1-4; v_gene: TRBV29-1; CDR3nt: TGCAGCGTGGACAGGGGCAATGAAAAACTGTTTTTT; CDR3aa: CSVDRGNEKLFF
d_gene: .; abundance: .; j_gene: TRBJ1-6; v_gene: TRBV6-5; CDR3nt: TGTGCCAGCAGTTCACTAGAGAGCTCCTATAATTCACCCCTCCACTTT; CDR3aa: CASSSLESSYNSPLHF
d_gene: TRBD2; abundance: .; j_gene: TRBJ2-5; v_gene: TRBV20-1; CDR3nt: TGCAGTGCTAGTCTAATTCGGCGGGGGGGCACACAAGAGACCCAGTACTTC; CDR3aa: CSASLIRRGGTQETQYF
d_gene: .; abundance: many; j_gene: TRBJ2-3; v_gene: TRBV18; CDR3nt: TGTGCCAGCTCACCACCCGGGCAGGGATCAGATACGCAGTATTTT; CDR3aa: CASSPPGQGSDTQYF
d_gene: TRBD1; abundance: .; j_gene: TRBJ2-7; v_gene: TRBV6-6; CDR3nt: TGTGCCAGCAGGACCAGGGACAGCCTCTACGAGCAGTACTTC; CDR3aa: CASRTRDSLYEQYF
d_gene: TRBD1; abundance: .; j_gene: TRBJ1-4; v_gene: TRBV9; CDR3nt: TGTGCCAGCAGCGTAGCGGGGACAGGGGCTGAAAAACTGTTTTTT; CDR3aa: CASSVAGTGAEKLFF
d_gene: .; abundance: .; j_gene: TRBJ1-5; v_gene: TRBV7-8; CDR3nt: TGTGCCAGCAGCTTAGCAATTGGACTGCGTTATAGCAATCAGCCCCAGCATTTT; CDR3aa: CASSLAIGLRYSNQPQHF
d_gene: .; abundance: .; j_gene: TRBJ1-1; v_gene: TRBV5-6; CDR3nt: TGTGCCAGCAGCTTGGCAGGGGCGAACACTGAAGCTTTCTTT; CDR3aa: CASSLAGANTEAFF
d_gene: .; abundance: .; j_gene: TRBJ1-1; v_gene: TRBV30; CDR3nt: TGTGCCTGGATCCTCGAGATGAACACTGAAGCTTTCTTT; CDR3aa: CAWILEMNTEAFF
d_gene: TRBD2; abundance: .; j_gene: TRBJ2-1; v_gene: TRBV11-3; CDR3nt: TGTGCCAGCAGCCCGGGGGGCAATGAGCAGTTCTTC; CDR3aa: CASSPGGNEQFF
d_gene: .; abundance: .; j_gene: TRBJ1-4; v_gene: TRBV2; CDR3nt: TGTGCCAGCAGCCCTCGTGGTGGAGGCTCTAATGAAAAACTGTTTTTT; CDR3aa: CASSPRGGGSNEKLFF
d_gene: .; abundance: .; j_gene: TRBJ2-6; v_gene: TRBV6-4; CDR3nt: TGTGCCAGCAGTACAACAGGGAACAGCCCCTCTGGGGCCAACGTCCTGACTTTC; CDR3aa: CASSTTGNSPSGANVLTF
d_gene: TRBD1; abundance: .; j_gene: TRBJ2-2; v_gene: TRBV30; CDR3nt: TGTGCCTGGAGTGCGACAGGGGTGGGAACCGGGGAGCTGTTTTTT; CDR3aa: CAWSATGVGTGELFF
d_gene: TRBD1; abundance: .; j_gene: TRBJ2-7; v_gene: TRBV19; CDR3nt: TGTGCCAGTAGTATAGGGGGGACAGGGTCGCGCCGTTACGAGCAGTACTTC; CDR3aa: CASSIGGTGSRRYEQYF
d_gene: .; abundance: .; j_gene: TRBJ2-3; v_gene: TRBV7-2; CDR3nt: TGTGCCAGCAGCTCCCCGGGGGCGGGGGCCAGCAGCACAGATACGCAGTATTTT; CDR3aa: CASSSPGAGASSTDTQYF
d_gene: .; abundance: once; j_gene: TRBJ2-7; v_gene: TRBV3-1/TRBV3-2; CDR3nt: TGTGCCAGCAGCCAAGTCCCCCACGGGAACGAGCAGTACTTC; CDR3aa: CASSQVPHGNEQYF
d_gene: .; abundance: many; j_gene: TRBJ1-2; v_gene: TRBV18; CDR3nt: TGTGCCAGCTCACCTCAGGACAGCTTAAACTATGGCTACACCTTC; CDR3aa: CASSPQDSLNYGYTF
d_gene: .; abundance: .; j_gene: TRBJ1-6; v_gene: TRBV7-3; CDR3nt: TGTGCCAGCAGCCAAGGGTCGTTCCGGGGTTCACCCCTCCACTTT; CDR3aa: CASSQGSFRGSPLHF
d_gene: TRBD2; abundance: .; j_gene: TRBJ2-3; v_gene: TRBV30; CDR3nt: TGTGCCTGGAGCGGACTAGTGTCGACAGATACGCAGTATTTT; CDR3aa: CAWSGLVSTDTQYF
d_gene: .; abundance: .; j_gene: TRBJ2-5; v_gene: TRBV11-3; CDR3nt: TGTGCCAGCAGCTTAGAGGTCCGGCAGGGGTGGGAGACCCAGTACTTC; CDR3aa: CASSLEVRQGWETQYF
d_gene: .; abundance: .; j_gene: TRBJ1-4; v_gene: TRBV9; CDR3nt: TGTGCCAGCAGCGTAGATGCGGGAAGTGAAAAACTGTTTTTT; CDR3aa: CASSVDAGSEKLFF
d_gene: TRBD1; abundance: .; j_gene: TRBJ1-2; v_gene: TRBV9; CDR3nt: TGTGCCAGCAGCGTTGAGGACAGGGTCTCCTATGGCTACACCTTC; CDR3aa: CASSVEDRVSYGYTF
d_gene: TRBD2; abundance: .; j_gene: TRBJ2-1; v_gene: TRBV25-1; CDR3nt: TGTGCCAGCAGTGAACGGGGGGGGGCCCACAATGAGCAGTTCTTC; CDR3aa: CASSERGGAHNEQFF
d_gene: TRBD1; abundance: once; j_gene: TRBJ1-2; v_gene: TRBV10-3; CDR3nt: TGTGCCATCTCCCGAACAGGGGTAGATGGCTACACCTTC; CDR3aa: CAISRTGVDGYTF
d_gene: TRBD2; abundance: .; j_gene: TRBJ2-7; v_gene: TRBV4-1; CDR3nt: TGCGCCAGCAGCCAGTTGTCCGGGGGGGTAGCCGAGCAGTACTTC; CDR3aa: CASSQLSGGVAEQYF
d_gene: .; abundance: once; j_gene: TRBJ2-7; v_gene: TRBV6-5; CDR3nt: TGTGCCAGCAGGCAGGGGGGAACCTCCAACTACGAGCAGTACTTC; CDR3aa: CASRQGGTSNYEQYF
d_gene: TRBD2; abundance: .; j_gene: TRBJ2-3; v_gene: TRBV7-3; CDR3nt: TGTGCCAGCAGCTCCATTAGCGGGGACACAGATACGCAGTATTTT; CDR3aa: CASSSISGDTDTQYF
d_gene: TRBD1; abundance: .; j_gene: TRBJ1-2; v_gene: TRBV6-1; CDR3nt: TGTGCCAGCAGTGAAGCGGGGACAGGGGCTGGCTACACCTTC; CDR3aa: CASSEAGTGAGYTF